This T cell receptor (beta chain) was documented in a study of blood T cells in healthy people across ages. This clonotype has a count of ten or more. Per germline, CDR1 MNHEY and CDR2 SVGEGT. CDR3 size: 16 residues. The V end was cut by 5 bases, the J end by 7 bases, with 21 bases between. The authors ran a second PCR of 7 to 11 cycles using a sample-barcoded 5' primer and a J-beta primer mix. TCRdb reanalysed the 5' RACE reads using MiXCR and keeps one entry per CDR3 protein. The sample lists 800,000 to 950,000 distinct CDR3 sequences, just under 30% occurring once. The same sample was also studied in work on T cells of mothers and their children.

The sample taken for sequencing was blood. The chain employs TRBV6-2 or TRBV6-3 and TRBJ2-4; D not resolved. The TCR was taken from a woman in her thirties or forties in good health. The CDR3 region is CASSTPTGSTLNIQYF. The CDR3 DNA reads TGTGCCAGCAGTACCCCGACCGGGTCAACCCTTAACATTCAGTACTTC.